This TCR beta chain was identified during a study of regulatory T cells in long-lasting Graves disease. The study's findings and limits: Persistent disease preferred TRBV28, TRBJ1-2 and TRBJ2-5; new disease, TRBV20-1 and TRBJ2-1. Those with persistent disease had in common more public clonotypes (fewer than 3,000) than new patients (roughly 1,000).

The CDR3 length is 11 residues. This clonotype appeared a few times. Its matching antigen is unknown. One end of the junction varies from germline; a read error may be responsible. Arm-PCR of CDR3 regions and iRepertoire HTBI primers were the basis on which TCR beta libraries were built. Per the study methods: Samples collectively showed 62 TRBV and approximately 13 TRBJ segments. TCRdb recomputed calls from the multiplex PCR reads with MiXCR, one row per CDR3 protein. In this record, the V and J calls reflect TCRdb's handling and not the investigators' own analysis. In the table there are roughly 320,000 distinct CDR3 sequences, roughly 17% of which are singletons. Time point of the sample: newly diagnosed GD, antithyroid drugs for less than 3 months. The TCR library was made from RNA extracted from PBMCs. Graves' disease diagnosis was established per American Thyroid Association guidelines. The sample was also linked to a second study, of T cells in Graves' hyperthyroidism and ophthalmopathy.

The specimen comprised peripheral blood mononuclear cells (PBMCs), sampled at new diagnosis, from a patient treated with antithyroid drugs. This receptor was identified in a man aged 35 to 55 with Graves disease. The rearrangement joins TRBV12-3 or TRBV12-4 to TRBJ2-5; unclear D gene. CDR3 sequence reads: CASSFIGNAHF. CDR3 nucleotide sequence: TGTGCCAGCAGTTTTATCGGTAACGCACACTTC.